The rows below give T cell receptor beta chains drawn from one sample of a study of OX40 agonist ivuxolimab in advanced cancers. Assay: immunoSEQ multiplex PCR; the TCRdb copy retains only in-frame clones and omits some. This repertoire shows tens of thousands of clones, 80% to 90% found once; its top ten account for about 28%. This sample comprised CD4+ or CD8+ T cells sorted from blood, obtained in a trial of the OX40 agonist ivuxolimab. The source of these receptors is an adult with an advanced solid tumor such as melanoma, head and neck, liver or kidney cancer. The CDR3 runs from the conserved cysteine through the conserved F or W. The order of the fields is clone size, D gene, V gene, CDR3 length, J gene, CDR3 DNA, CDR3 protein. A D gene is named only where the DNA matches it firmly. The size entry is marked missing in some rows and otherwise reads once, few, many or a size class.

abundance: once
d_gene: NA
v_gene: TRBV9
len: 12
j_gene: TRBJ2-1
CDR3nt: TGTGCCAGCAGCTTCCTGGACAGCGAGCAGTTCTTC
CDR3aa: CASSFLDSEQFF

abundance: once
d_gene: NA
v_gene: TRBV2
len: 11
j_gene: TRBJ2-3
CDR3nt: TGTGCCAGCAGTGAAGAGGATACGCAGTATTTT
CDR3aa: CASSEEDTQYF

abundance: few
d_gene: NA
v_gene: TRBV28
len: 19
j_gene: TRBJ2-5
CDR3nt: TGTGCCAGCAGCCCTACCGACACCCGGAGGGGGAGCCCCCAAGAGACCCAGTACTTC
CDR3aa: CASSPTDTRRGSPQETQYF

abundance: NA
d_gene: NA
v_gene: TRBV9
len: 15
j_gene: TRBJ2-7
CDR3nt: TGTGCCAGCAGCGTCAGCAGCATAAGTACCTACGAGCAGTACTTC
CDR3aa: CASSVSSISTYEQYF

abundance: NA
d_gene: NA
v_gene: TRBV28
len: 11
j_gene: TRBJ1-1
CDR3nt: TGTGCCAGCAGTTTATACACTGAAGCTTTCTTT
CDR3aa: CASSLYTEAFF

abundance: NA
d_gene: TRBD2
v_gene: TRBV28
len: 18
j_gene: TRBJ2-6
CDR3nt: TGTGCCAGCAGTGGACTAGCCGAGCCGTACTCTGGGGCCAACGTCCTGACTTTC
CDR3aa: CASSGLAEPYSGANVLTF

abundance: NA
d_gene: NA
v_gene: TRBV16
len: 13
j_gene: TRBJ1-6
CDR3nt: TGTGCCAGCAGCCAGGGAAGGGTTTCACCCCTCCACTTT
CDR3aa: CASSQGRVSPLHF

abundance: once
d_gene: TRBD2
v_gene: TRBV7-7
len: 15
j_gene: TRBJ2-7
CDR3nt: TGTGCTAGCAGCTTCGAACCGGGACTAGCGGGCGAGCAGTACTTC
CDR3aa: CASSFEPGLAGEQYF

abundance: few
d_gene: NA
v_gene: TRBV7-9
len: 17
j_gene: TRBJ1-5
CDR3nt: TGTGCCAGCAGCTTAGCGCGTAATGAAGGGTCCAATCAGCCCCAGCATTTT
CDR3aa: CASSLARNEGSNQPQHF

abundance: NA
d_gene: NA
v_gene: TRBV5-1
len: 16
j_gene: TRBJ2-2
CDR3nt: TGCGCCAGCAGCTTTGGGCAGGACATTTACACCGGGGAGCTGTTTTTT
CDR3aa: CASSFGQDIYTGELFF

abundance: NA
d_gene: TRBD2
v_gene: TRBV7-6
len: 14
j_gene: TRBJ2-7
CDR3nt: TGTGCCAGCAGCGCCGCTAGCGGCTACTACGAGCAGTACTTC
CDR3aa: CASSAASGYYEQYF

abundance: NA
d_gene: NA
v_gene: TRBV5-4
len: 14
j_gene: TRBJ1-1
CDR3nt: TGTGCCAGCAGCTTGGGCGGGGGTCCCCGGGAAGCTTTCTTT
CDR3aa: CASSLGGGPREAFF

abundance: NA
d_gene: NA
v_gene: TRBV7-8
len: 12
j_gene: TRBJ1-1
CDR3nt: TGTGCCAGCAGCTTATTCGACACTGAAGCTTTCTTT
CDR3aa: CASSLFDTEAFF

abundance: NA
d_gene: NA
v_gene: TRBV7-3
len: 13
j_gene: TRBJ2-1
CDR3nt: TGTGCCAGCAGCCTAGGTTCCTACAATGAGCAGTTCTTC
CDR3aa: CASSLGSYNEQFF

abundance: NA
d_gene: NA
v_gene: TRBV29-1
len: 16
j_gene: TRBJ2-2
CDR3nt: TGCAGCGTTGAAATTAACTCCTCGGGAGATGGCGGGGAGCTGTTTTTT
CDR3aa: CSVEINSSGDGGELFF

abundance: NA
d_gene: NA
v_gene: TRBV5-5
len: 14
j_gene: TRBJ1-2
CDR3nt: TGTGCCAGCAGCCCTGAGGGGGTTTCCTATGGCTACACCTTC
CDR3aa: CASSPEGVSYGYTF

abundance: NA
d_gene: NA
v_gene: TRBV19
len: 15
j_gene: TRBJ2-2
CDR3nt: TGTGCCAGTAGGTTATCCTGGACGAACACCGGGGAGCTGTTTTTT
CDR3aa: CASRLSWTNTGELFF

abundance: NA
d_gene: NA
v_gene: TRBV7-6
len: 18
j_gene: TRBJ2-6
CDR3nt: TGTGCCAGCAGCTTAACCAGGGCAGGGCTATTTGGGGCCAACGTCCTGACTTTC
CDR3aa: CASSLTRAGLFGANVLTF

abundance: NA
d_gene: NA
v_gene: TRBV29-1
len: 13
j_gene: TRBJ2-7
CDR3nt: TGCAGCGGATCTGGGGGAAGCTCCTACGAGCAGTACTTC
CDR3aa: CSGSGGSSYEQYF

abundance: NA
d_gene: NA
v_gene: TRBV19
len: 13
j_gene: TRBJ2-5
CDR3nt: TGTGCCAGTAGTAGAACCCCAGGGGAGACCCAGTACTTC
CDR3aa: CASSRTPGETQYF

abundance: NA
d_gene: NA
v_gene: TRBV5-1
len: 13
j_gene: TRBJ2-7
CDR3nt: TGCGCCAGCAGCTTGGGCGCCTCCTACGAGCAGTACTTC
CDR3aa: CASSLGASYEQYF

abundance: NA
d_gene: NA
v_gene: TRBV19
len: 15
j_gene: TRBJ2-3
CDR3nt: TGTGCCAGTACCGACGGCTTCGGGGCAGCAGATACGCAGTATTTT
CDR3aa: CASTDGFGAADTQYF

abundance: NA
d_gene: TRBD1
v_gene: TRBV4-1
len: 14
j_gene: TRBJ2-7
CDR3nt: TGCGCCAGCAGCCACGACAGGGGATCCTACGAGCAGTACTTC
CDR3aa: CASSHDRGSYEQYF

abundance: NA
d_gene: NA
v_gene: TRBV21-1
len: 15
j_gene: TRBJ2-5
CDR3nt: TGTGCCAGCAGCAAGGAGGGAGGCAGCCAAGAGACCCAGTACTTC
CDR3aa: CASSKEGGSQETQYF

abundance: once
d_gene: NA
v_gene: TRBV4-1
len: 15
j_gene: TRBJ2-5
CDR3nt: TGCGCCAGCAGCCTCCTCCAACAGACCCCCGGGACCCAGTACTTC
CDR3aa: CASSLLQQTPGTQYF

abundance: NA
d_gene: NA
v_gene: TRBV28
len: 16
j_gene: TRBJ2-1
CDR3nt: TGTGCCAGCAGTTTTCTTCAGGGCGGTACCTACAATGAGCAGTTCTTC
CDR3aa: CASSFLQGGTYNEQFF

abundance: NA
d_gene: TRBD1
v_gene: TRBV28
len: 15
j_gene: TRBJ2-1
CDR3nt: TGTGCCAGCAGCACGGACAGGACCTCCTACAATGAGCAGTTCTTC
CDR3aa: CASSTDRTSYNEQFF

abundance: NA
d_gene: NA
v_gene: TRBV6-1
len: 15
j_gene: TRBJ1-2
CDR3nt: TGTGCCAGTCAACTTTTAACAGGGAAATACTATGGCTACACCTTC
CDR3aa: CASQLLTGKYYGYTF

abundance: NA
d_gene: NA
v_gene: TRBV9
len: 17
j_gene: TRBJ1-2
CDR3nt: TGTGCCAGCAGCGTAAACAGTAGGGGCAGGAGCAACTATGGCTACACCTTC
CDR3aa: CASSVNSRGRSNYGYTF

abundance: NA
d_gene: NA
v_gene: TRBV27
len: 18
j_gene: TRBJ1-2
CDR3nt: TGTGCCAGCAGTCCCCACAGGTTCGAATATCTTGGTAACTATGGCTACACCTTC
CDR3aa: CASSPHRFEYLGNYGYTF

abundance: NA
d_gene: NA
v_gene: TRBV10-3
len: 15
j_gene: TRBJ2-7
CDR3nt: TGTGCCACCCAACGACCGGCACAACCCCCCTACGAGCAGTACTTC
CDR3aa: CATQRPAQPPYEQYF

abundance: NA
d_gene: NA
v_gene: TRBV6-4
len: 12
j_gene: TRBJ2-1
CDR3nt: TGTGCCAGCAGTGACTCCTACAATGAGCAGTTCTTC
CDR3aa: CASSDSYNEQFF

abundance: NA
d_gene: NA
v_gene: TRBV5-6
len: 14
j_gene: TRBJ2-7
CDR3nt: TGTGCCAGCATCTCGAAACTTAGGAACTTCGAGCAGTACTTC
CDR3aa: CASISKLRNFEQYF

abundance: NA
d_gene: TRBD1
v_gene: TRBV13
len: 15
j_gene: TRBJ2-7
CDR3nt: TGTGCCAGCAGCTTAGGGGGACAGTTAACCTACGAGCAGTACTTC
CDR3aa: CASSLGGQLTYEQYF

abundance: NA
d_gene: NA
v_gene: TRBV28
len: 14
j_gene: TRBJ2-7
CDR3nt: TGTGCCAGCAGTTTAAGGGGGGGCCGGGACGAGCAGTACTTC
CDR3aa: CASSLRGGRDEQYF

abundance: NA
d_gene: NA
v_gene: TRBV28
len: 16
j_gene: TRBJ2-3
CDR3nt: TGTGCCAGCAGTTTATCCACAGGGCCCCACACAGATACGCAGTATTTT
CDR3aa: CASSLSTGPHTDTQYF

abundance: NA
d_gene: TRBD1
v_gene: TRBV5-1
len: 16
j_gene: TRBJ2-7
CDR3nt: TGCGCCAGCAGCTTGGAGTGGGGACAGGGCTATAACGAGCAGTACTTC
CDR3aa: CASSLEWGQGYNEQYF

abundance: NA
d_gene: TRBD2
v_gene: TRBV6-5
len: 14
j_gene: TRBJ2-1
CDR3nt: TGTGCCAGCAGTCGGCGGGAGGCCTACAATGAGCAGTTCTTC
CDR3aa: CASSRREAYNEQFF

abundance: once
d_gene: TRBD2
v_gene: TRBV5-4
len: 16
j_gene: TRBJ2-7
CDR3nt: TGTGCCAGCAGCCACAGTCGAGCGGGAGACGCCTACGAGCAGTACTTC
CDR3aa: CASSHSRAGDAYEQYF

abundance: NA
d_gene: NA
v_gene: TRBV4-1
len: 16
j_gene: TRBJ2-7
CDR3nt: TGCGCCAGCAGTCGTTCTCCGTCCGCATCCGATTACGAGCAGTACTTC
CDR3aa: CASSRSPSASDYEQYF

abundance: NA
d_gene: NA
v_gene: TRBV7-8
len: 13
j_gene: TRBJ1-6
CDR3nt: TGTGCCAGCAGCTCGGGACCTAATTCACCCCTCCACTTT
CDR3aa: CASSSGPNSPLHF

abundance: NA
d_gene: NA
v_gene: TRBV4-2
len: 15
j_gene: TRBJ1-5
CDR3nt: TGTGCCAGCAGCCAAGATCGGGGAGTTTTTCAGCCCCAGCATTTT
CDR3aa: CASSQDRGVFQPQHF

abundance: NA
d_gene: TRBD1
v_gene: TRBV27
len: 14
j_gene: TRBJ2-7
CDR3nt: TGTGCCAGCAGACGGGACAGGGGCCACTACGAGCAGTACTTC
CDR3aa: CASRRDRGHYEQYF

abundance: NA
d_gene: NA
v_gene: TRBV5-1
len: 16
j_gene: TRBJ2-7
CDR3nt: TGCGCCAGCAGCTTGGGTGACTACGGGGTGTCTTACGAGCAGTACTTC
CDR3aa: CASSLGDYGVSYEQYF

abundance: once
d_gene: NA
v_gene: TRBV6-1
len: 13
j_gene: TRBJ1-5
CDR3nt: TGTGCCAGCAGTGGGGGTCGGGATCAGCCCCAGCATTTT
CDR3aa: CASSGGRDQPQHF

abundance: NA
d_gene: NA
v_gene: TRBV11-2
len: 13
j_gene: TRBJ1-2
CDR3nt: TGTGCCAGCAGCATTACACGGTTAGATGGCTACACCTTC
CDR3aa: CASSITRLDGYTF

abundance: once
d_gene: NA
v_gene: TRBV9
len: 15
j_gene: TRBJ2-7
CDR3nt: TGTGCCAGCAGTTTAGGGGGAGGGCCCTCTTCCGAGCAGTACTTC
CDR3aa: CASSLGGGPSSEQYF

abundance: NA
d_gene: TRBD2
v_gene: TRBV14
len: 19
j_gene: TRBJ2-1
CDR3nt: TGTGCCAGCAGCCGTCCGGGTAGCGGGGGGTATAGCTCCTACAATGAGCAGTTCTTC
CDR3aa: CASSRPGSGGYSSYNEQFF

abundance: NA
d_gene: TRBD1
v_gene: TRBV27
len: 15
j_gene: TRBJ2-1
CDR3nt: TGTGCCAGCAGTCAAGCCGGGACAGGGCACGGTGAGCAGTTCTTC
CDR3aa: CASSQAGTGHGEQFF

abundance: NA
d_gene: NA
v_gene: TRBV6-6
len: 13
j_gene: TRBJ1-1
CDR3nt: TGTGCCAGCAGTCCGGGACAGAACACTGAAGCTTTCTTT
CDR3aa: CASSPGQNTEAFF

abundance: NA
d_gene: TRBD2
v_gene: TRBV19
len: 17
j_gene: TRBJ2-7
CDR3nt: TGTGCCAGTAGTTCCAAGGGACTAGCGGTCTACCCCTACGAGCAGTACTTC
CDR3aa: CASSSKGLAVYPYEQYF

abundance: NA
d_gene: NA
v_gene: TRBV7-8
len: 14
j_gene: TRBJ2-3
CDR3nt: TGTGCCAGCAGCTTAGCGCTTAGCACAGATACGCAGTATTTT
CDR3aa: CASSLALSTDTQYF

abundance: once
d_gene: NA
v_gene: TRBV27
len: 13
j_gene: TRBJ2-7
CDR3nt: TGTGCCAGCAGTTTGACGCGACACTACGAGCAGTACTTC
CDR3aa: CASSLTRHYEQYF

abundance: NA
d_gene: NA
v_gene: TRBV2
len: 14
j_gene: TRBJ1-1
CDR3nt: TGTGCCAGCAGTGAACCCAGCATAAACACTGAAGCTTTCTTT
CDR3aa: CASSEPSINTEAFF

abundance: NA
d_gene: NA
v_gene: TRBV10-3
len: 17
j_gene: TRBJ2-7
CDR3nt: TGTGCCATCAGTGAGGGGGGTGCAGGCGCGAGCTCCTACGAGCAGTACTTC
CDR3aa: CAISEGGAGASSYEQYF

abundance: NA
d_gene: NA
v_gene: TRBV6-4
len: 10
j_gene: TRBJ1-1
CDR3nt: TGTGCCAGCATTAACACTGAAGCTTTCTTT
CDR3aa: CASINTEAFF

abundance: NA
d_gene: NA
v_gene: TRBV9
len: 15
j_gene: TRBJ2-7
CDR3nt: TGTGCCAGCAGCGTCGGGAATAGCTTTTCGCGCGAGCAGTACTTC
CDR3aa: CASSVGNSFSREQYF